The 30 T cell receptor beta chains in this list originate from one sample, sequenced in a study of sequential checkpoint blockade in melanoma (dated by TCRdb to 2018 to 2020). Libraries were made using the immunoSEQ multiplex PCR assay. TCRdb retrieved this table from immuneACCESS and kept in-frame rearrangements only. Not all clones are present; in checked studies, unresolved V genes account for under half, and no reason is known for the remainder. A total of some 7,200 clones appear in this sample, 20% of them only once. The biggest ten clones account for 12% of the sample. In the paper's terms, the treatment or condition label means: randomized to nivolumab then ipilimumab (arm A) or the reverse (arm B). The starting material was tumor tissue (inferred from file names), obtained from a patient given nivolumab and ipilimumab in sequence. These receptors were collected from a human donor with melanoma.

This clone was seen more than once but under ten times. This chain connects TRBV11-3 to TRBJ2-7, with TRBD1 identical over 8 bases. V lost 3 bases and J lost 3; bases outside the gene matches: 4. Germline V gene lookup returns CDR1 SGHNT and CDR2 YENEEA. The CDR3 totals 14 residues. CDR3 region: CASSFGQGNYEQYF. The CDR3 region has the DNA TGTGCCAGCAGCTTCGGACAGGGAAACTACGAGCAGTACTTC. The full variable domain, its missing parts supplied by reference TRBV11-3 and TRBJ2-7, is EAGVVQSPRYKIIEKKQPVAFWCNPISGHNTLYWYLQNLGQGPELLIRYENEEAVDDSQLPKDRFSAERLKGVDSTLKIQPAELGDSAVYLCASSFGQGNYEQYFGPGTRLTVT.

This clone was seen a few times. V usage is TRBV9 and J usage is TRBJ1-3; 7 bases align to TRBD1. This CDR3 is 16 amino acids long. Trimming cost V 4 bases and J 3 bases; bases outside gene matches: 10. Germline CDR1 reads SGDLS; CDR2 reads YYNGEE. The CDR3 here is CASSTPRGGLGNTIYF. DNA for the CDR3: TGTGCCAGCAGCACACCTCGAGGGGGCCTTGGAAACACCATATATTTT.

This clone was recorded many times. This chain connects TRBV11-3 to TRBJ2-7; TRBD2 aligns across 8 bases. The CDR3 has 14 amino acids. The germline V gene has CDR1 SGHNT and CDR2 YENEEA. J was trimmed by 2 bases and V by 4 bases; bases with no gene match: 4. The CDR3 reads CASSWDGGAYEQYF. In DNA, the CDR3 is TGTGCCAGCAGCTGGGACGGGGGGGCCTACGAGCAGTACTTC.

The gene calls are TRBV6-8 and TRBJ2-3; either TRBD1 or TRBD2 may fit D (5 bases each). The germline CDR1 and CDR2 sequences are MNHGY and SAAAGT. The CDR3 is made up of 15 amino acids. Between the trimmed V and J ends, which lost 5 bases and 4 bases, there was a span of 16 bases. In nucleotides, the CDR3 is TGTGCCAGCAGTGACCTTCGGGACGAGGCAGATACGCAGTATTTT. Protein product: CASSDLRDEADTQYF.

The chain couples TRBV18 to TRBJ1-3, with D perhaps TRBD1 (5 bases). Germline assignment: CDR1 KGHSH and CDR2 LQKENI. V gave up 2 bases and J gave up 1 base, with 12 bases separating them. The CDR3 is made up of 16 amino acids. The CDR3 DNA reads TGTGCCAGCTCACCATTCGACAGTTCATCTGGAAACACCATATATTTT. This gives the protein CASSPFDSSSGNTIYF.

This clone occurred once. The V gene is TRBV5-1, the J gene TRBJ2-7, with D tentatively TRBD2 (6 bases). There are 17 residues in the CDR3. CDR1 is SGHRS, CDR2 YFSETQ, per germline. The germline V and J ends were trimmed by 3 bases and 0 bases, with 19 bases remaining between them. CDR3 sequence reads: CASSWVGYGGLSYEQYF. The DNA of the CDR3 is TGCGCCAGCAGCTGGGTAGGGTACGGGGGTCTCTCCTACGAGCAGTACTTC.

This clone was counted a few times. V usage is TRBV6-8 and J usage is TRBJ2-1; D uncertain. V lost 7 bases and J lost 4, with 8 bases in between. Germline V gene lookup returns CDR1 MNHGY and CDR2 SAAAGT. The CDR3 spans 12 residues. For the CDR3, the DNA is TGTGCCAGCAATGCGGTATACAATGAGCAGTTCTTC. Encoded protein: CASNAVYNEQFF.

The V call is TRBV5-1, the J call TRBJ2-4; D uncertain. V lost 2 bases and J 0 bases, leaving 6 bases between the germline ends. The germline gives CDR1 SGHRS, CDR2 YFSETQ. The CDR3 is 14 amino acids. The CDR3 nucleotides read TGCGCCAGCAGCTTCGATCTAGCCAAAAACATTCAGTACTTC. It specifies CASSFDLAKNIQYF.

This clone was detected a few times. This chain links TRBV11-3 with TRBJ2-5; 7 nucleotides agree with TRBD1. Trimming removed 5 bases from V and 2 bases from J; junction bases left unmatched: 8. This CDR3 contains 15 residues. The germline CDR1 and CDR2 sequences are SGHNT and YENEEA. As DNA, the CDR3 is TGTGCCAGCAGCCCCCGGGACAGATTTCAAGAGACCCAGTACTTC. As protein: CASSPRDRFQETQYF.

By proportion, this clone is medium-sized. The J gene is TRBJ2-1, the V gene TRBV9, with D tentatively TRBD2 (6 bases). This CDR3 region has 14 residues. V lost 5 bases and J lost 2, with 11 bases in between. Germline-derived CDR1 and CDR2 are SGDLS and YYNGEE. CDR3 in DNA: TGTGCCAGCAGTGGAGGGGTCCCCTACAATGAGCAGTTCTTC. Translating it yields CASSGGVPYNEQFF.

The chain is built from TRBV5-1 and TRBJ1-4; D gene ambiguous. The ends were cut back, 5 bases at V and 0 bases at J, with 14 bases in the middle. Germline assignment: CDR1 SGHRS and CDR2 YFSETQ. The CDR3 has 16 amino acids. CDR3 coding DNA: TGCGCCAGCAGGGCGTTGGTGGGTGCAACTAATGAAAAACTGTTTTTT. Protein: CASRALVGATNEKLFF.

This clone has only a few counts. The chain combines TRBV1 with TRBJ1-1; TRBD1 reflects the table's D call only, with no check against the DNA. TRBV1 is a pseudogene. This CDR3 has 15 amino acids. The CDR3 nucleotides are TGCGCCAGCAGCCAAGCTAGGGGGCAGAACACTGAAGCTTTCTTT. Translation gives CASSQARGQNTEAFF.

The chain links TRBV19 to TRBJ2-1; 9 positions agree with TRBD1. Germline CDR1 LNHDA, CDR2 SQIVND (reference sequence). CDR3 length: 12 amino acids. CDR3 protein: CAIQGASDEQFF. The CDR3 nucleotides are TGTGCTATACAGGGGGCGAGCGATGAGCAGTTCTTC.

The sample holds a few counts of this clone. This chain connects TRBV12-5 to TRBJ1-4; D is unclear. From germline, CDR1 is LGHNT and CDR2 FRNRAP. V lost 0 bases and J 5 bases, leaving 10 bases between the germline ends. The CDR3 totals 15 residues. CDR3 amino acids: CASGLVLGLNEKLFF. Written as DNA, the CDR3 is TGTGCTAGTGGTTTGGTACTGGGTCTAAATGAAAAACTGTTTTTT.

V and J are TRBV29-1 and TRBJ1-2, with D unclear. The V gene's germline CDR1 is SQVTM and CDR2 ANQGSEA. The ends were cut back, 3 bases at V and 4 bases at J, with 9 bases in the middle. The CDR3 covers 12 residues. For the CDR3, the DNA is TGCAGCGTTGATTGGGAGGGCTATGGCTACACCTTC. Translating gives CSVDWEGYGYTF.

Many counts were recorded for this clone. V is TRBV11-3 and J is TRBJ2-5; perhaps TRBD2 as D (7 bases). Germline V gene lookup returns CDR1 SGHNT and CDR2 YENEEA. Trimming removed 3 bases from V and 4 bases from J, with 12 bases in between. CDR3 size: 14 residues. The DNA for the CDR3 is TGTGCCAGCAGCTTGGGAGGGGGTTCAGAGACCCAGTACTTC. Its protein product is CASSLGGGSETQYF.

This clone was seen ten or more times. The gene calls are TRBV11-3 and TRBJ2-7; no definite D call. Per germline, CDR1 SGHNT and CDR2 YENEEA. The CDR3 runs to 14 residues. V was pared by 2 bases and J by 3 bases, with 11 bases between. The CDR3 reads CASSLSPSGYEQYF. CDR3 coding DNA: TGTGCCAGCAGCTTATCGCCTTCCGGCTACGAGCAGTACTTC.

The V and J genes are TRBV5-1 and TRBJ2-3; 10 bases are shared with TRBD2. V trimming: 4 bases; J trimming: 0 bases; junction bases outside the gene matches: 14. The CDR3 is 19 residues long. CDR1 is SGHRS and CDR2 is YFSETQ in the germline V gene. CDR3 DNA sequence: TGCGCCAGCAGCACACTCCCGGGACTAGCGAGCTCTAGCACAGATACGCAGTATTTT. Translating it yields CASSTLPGLASSSTDTQYF.

Within the sample, this clone is medium-sized (0.01 to 0.1%). The genes are TRBV7-1 and TRBJ2-7; 8 nucleotides line up with TRBD1. TRBV7-1 is marked as an open reading frame, function uncertain. There are 13 residues in the CDR3. With 4 bases clipped from V and 3 bases from J, the junction kept 2 bases outside the gene matches. CDR3 coding DNA: TGTGCCAGCAGCTTTGACAGGGGCTACGAGCAGTACTTC. Protein product: CASSFDRGYEQYF.

Only a few counts were recorded for this clone. The rearrangement links TRBV30 to TRBJ2-7; 9 positions agree with TRBD1. Germline lookup yields CDR1 GTSNPN and CDR2 SVGIG (reference sequence). V was clipped by 4 bases and J by 6 bases; unmatched bases: 7. CDR3 length: 13 residues. The CDR3: CAWNRGQKVEQYF. The CDR3 region has the DNA TGTGCCTGGAACAGGGGGCAGAAGGTCGAGCAGTACTTC.

This clone is medium-sized within its sample. The chain combines TRBV6-8 with TRBJ2-3; 8 bases agree with TRBD1. This CDR3 is built from 15 residues. Germline CDR1 and CDR2: MNHGY and SAAAGT. With V trimmed by 5 bases and J by 8 bases, 12 bases remained unmatched. DNA of the CDR3: TGTGCCAGCAGTGCGGACAGGGCTCGCGAAAGTACGCAGTATTTT. As protein: CASSADRARESTQYF.

This clone has more than one count but fewer than ten. V is TRBV23-1 and J is TRBJ2-5, with D unresolved. TRBV23-1 is marked as an open reading frame, function uncertain. The CDR3 is 13 residues long. The ends were cut back, 6 bases at V and 2 bases at J, with 10 bases in the middle. The CDR3 DNA sequence: TGCGCCAGCAGCTCTTGGGCGCAAGAGACCCAGTACTTC. Protein: CASSSWAQETQYF.

This clone was counted only a few times. The chain carries TRBV6-8 and TRBJ1-6; D might be TRBD1 (6 bases). This CDR3 contains 15 residues. The ends were cut back, 4 bases at V and 10 bases at J, with 17 bases in the middle. Germline assignment: CDR1 MNHGY and CDR2 SAAAGT. CDR3 sequence: CASSLGGGAGSPLHF. CDR3 DNA sequence: TGTGCCAGCAGTTTAGGCGGGGGGGCCGGGTCACCCCTCCACTTT.

This clone has a handful of counts. This sequence joins TRBV11-3 and TRBJ1-2; 10 positions agree with TRBD1. The germline gives CDR1 SGHNT, CDR2 YENEEA. CDR3 size: 14 residues. Trimming cost V 5 bases and J 6 bases; bases outside gene matches: 6. The DNA for the CDR3 is TGTGCCAGCAGCCTCGACAGGGGGCAGAATGGCTACACCTTC. Translating gives CASSLDRGQNGYTF.

V is TRBV15 and J is TRBJ2-2; 7 bases fit TRBD1. CDR3 length: 17 residues. Losses at the gene ends were 3 bases for V and 0 bases for J; bases not matched to a gene: 7. Germline loops: CDR1 LNHNV, CDR2 YYDKDF (reference sequence). The CDR3 sequence is CATSSRRTGPNTGELFF. CDR3 nucleotides: TGTGCCACCAGCAGCCGCAGGACAGGACCGAACACCGGGGAGCTGTTTTTT.

This clone was observed many times. The chain links TRBV7-1 to TRBJ1-1, with a possible D match to TRBD1 (5 bases). TRBV7-1 is designated an ORF whose function remains uncertain. This CDR3 has 13 residues. The V end lost 6 bases, the J end lost 3 bases, and 11 bases lay between the germline ends. CDR3: CASRVQQDTEAFF. CDR3 bases: TGTGCCAGCAGGGTCCAACAGGACACTGAAGCTTTCTTT.

The chain employs TRBV18 and TRBJ2-7; D may correspond to TRBD1 or TRBD2 (6 bases each). The CDR3 consists of 13 residues. CDR1 and CDR2 from the germline V gene are KGHSH and LQKENI. The germline V and J ends were trimmed by 2 bases and 6 bases, with 11 bases remaining between them. CDR3 residues: CASSPGGQGEQYF. The CDR3 coding sequence is TGTGCCAGCTCACCAGGGGGGCAGGGCGAGCAGTACTTC.

The CDR3 DNA sequence: TGTGCCAGCAGTTACAGGGATCCGTACCAAGAGACCCAGTACTTC. Translating gives CASSYRDPYQETQYF. The chain employs TRBV6-8 and TRBJ2-5, with no clear D. The CDR3 is 15 residues long. CDR1 MNHGY and CDR2 SAAAGT come from the germline V gene. V gave up 2 bases and J gave up 0 bases, with 10 bases separating them.

In its sample, this clone was seen a few times. The chain carries TRBV18 and TRBJ1-2, with D tentatively TRBD1 (6 bases). Germline CDR1 is KGHSH and CDR2 is LQKENI. The V end was cut by 5 bases, the J end by 0 bases, with 13 bases between. The CDR3 loop spans 15 amino acids. The CDR3: CASSSYQGTNYGYTF. In DNA form, the CDR3 reads TGTGCCAGCTCAAGCTATCAGGGGACTAACTATGGCTACACCTTC.

A few counts support this clone. CDR3 in amino acids: CASSPNRPGTGDEQYF. DNA of the CDR3: TGTGCCAGCAGCCCCAACCGACCCGGGACAGGGGATGAGCAGTACTTC. This chain connects TRBV11-3 to TRBJ2-7; 10 bases are shared with TRBD1. This CDR3 spans 16 amino acids. The germline V gene encodes CDR1 SGHNT and CDR2 YENEEA. Trimming took 5 bases from V and 7 from J; bases not matched to a gene: 14.